Listed below are T cell receptor beta chains from one sample, sequenced in a study of T cell changes during pregnancy in multiple sclerosis. The assay was immunoSEQ multiplex PCR, and TCRdb's table has in-frame clones only and misses some. The data contain 60,000 to 70,000 clones, 91% of them seen just once; the ten biggest clones take up around 2.2%. The input for sequencing was peripheral blood, taken in the third trimester of pregnancy. The origin of the receptors is a female donor in good health, enrolled as a control in a pregnancy study. CDR3s include the opening cysteine and the closing phenylalanine or tryptophan. The order of the fields is CDR3 DNA, CDR3 protein, J gene, V gene, D gene, clone size. D genes are given only for firm matches. A row's size may be missing; if present it is once, few, many or a size class.

DNA: TGTGCCAGCAGCTTCGGTGATTTTTCTGAAGCTTTCTTT; CDR3: CASSFGDFSEAFF; J: TRBJ1-1; V: TRBV7-9; D: .; size: .
DNA: TGTGCCACCAGCACCTCAGGGAGGGCATTTCGGAACACCATATATTTT; CDR3: CATSTSGRAFRNTIYF; J: TRBJ1-3; V: TRBV15; D: .; size: .
DNA: TGTGCCAGCAGCCCCAGGGGGAGAACCTACGAGCAGTACTTC; CDR3: CASSPRGRTYEQYF; J: TRBJ2-7; V: TRBV7-9; D: TRBD1; size: .
DNA: TGTGCCAGCAGCGCGGGGGGGGACTCAGCTTCACCCCTCCACTTT; CDR3: CASSAGGDSASPLHF; J: TRBJ1-6; V: TRBV6-1; D: .; size: few
DNA: TGTGCCAGCAGCTTTGTGCGGGGCACTGAAGCTTTCTTT; CDR3: CASSFVRGTEAFF; J: TRBJ1-1; V: TRBV7-8; D: .; size: medium-sized
DNA: TGTGCCAGCAGTGACTCGGGGGACACTGAAGCTTTCTTT; CDR3: CASSDSGDTEAFF; J: TRBJ1-1; V: TRBV2; D: .; size: .
DNA: TGTGCCTGGAGTGTATACGAGGGCGGCAATGAGCAGTTCTTC; CDR3: CAWSVYEGGNEQFF; J: TRBJ2-1; V: TRBV30; D: .; size: .
DNA: TGCGCCAGCAGTTTCGGGATTTGGGCCCCAAAATCCTACGAGCAGTACTTC; CDR3: CASSFGIWAPKSYEQYF; J: TRBJ2-7; V: TRBV28; D: .; size: once
DNA: TGCGCCAGCAGCCAAGATCCGGGGAATCAGCCCCAGCATTTT; CDR3: CASSQDPGNQPQHF; J: TRBJ1-5; V: TRBV4-1; D: .; size: .
DNA: TGTGCCAGCAGCTTAGTGCGGGAGTTCACTGAGCAGTTCTTC; CDR3: CASSLVREFTEQFF; J: TRBJ2-1; V: TRBV7-8; D: TRBD2; size: .
DNA: TGCAGCGTTGACCTCAGGGACTATGGCTACACCTTC; CDR3: CSVDLRDYGYTF; J: TRBJ1-2; V: TRBV29-1; D: .; size: .
DNA: TGTGCCAGCAGCCCGGGCAGGGATCAGCCCCAGCATTTT; CDR3: CASSPGRDQPQHF; J: TRBJ1-5; V: TRBV4-2; D: .; size: .
DNA: TGTGCCAGCAGTACTCAATACTCCCGGGACAGGGGGCTCTATGGCTACACCTTC; CDR3: CASSTQYSRDRGLYGYTF; J: TRBJ1-2; V: TRBV28; D: TRBD1; size: .
DNA: TGTGCCAGCAGTTTGGGTCGCGGGAGTCGCGCAGATACGCAGTATTTT; CDR3: CASSLGRGSRADTQYF; J: TRBJ2-3; V: TRBV28; D: TRBD2; size: .
DNA: TGTGCCAGCAGACAGACTAGCGGTGAGGTCTACAATGAGCAGTTCTTC; CDR3: CASRQTSGEVYNEQFF; J: TRBJ2-1; V: TRBV7-9; D: TRBD2; size: .
DNA: TGCAGCTCAAGACAGGGGGAATGGGAGACCCAGTACTTC; CDR3: CSSRQGEWETQYF; J: TRBJ2-5; V: TRBV29-1; D: TRBD1; size: once
DNA: TGTGCCACCAGACTAGCGGGGAAATCCAGAGAGACCCAGTACTTC; CDR3: CATRLAGKSRETQYF; J: TRBJ2-5; V: TRBV6-1; D: TRBD2; size: once
DNA: TGTGCCAGCAGCTTCAGCCCAGCGGACCTCACAGATACGCAGTATTTT; CDR3: CASSFSPADLTDTQYF; J: TRBJ2-3; V: TRBV7-9; D: .; size: .
DNA: TGCGCCAGCAGCCCAGGAACCGGGGGTTGGCAGCCCCAGCATTTT; CDR3: CASSPGTGGWQPQHF; J: TRBJ1-5; V: TRBV4-1; D: .; size: .
DNA: TGTGCCAGCAGTGCCCAGAAAACCGGGGAGCTGTTTTTT; CDR3: CASSAQKTGELFF; J: TRBJ2-2; V: TRBV6-1; D: .; size: .
DNA: TGTGCCAGCAGTCCTCTCGGGACAGGGAACTACGAGCAGTACTTC; CDR3: CASSPLGTGNYEQYF; J: TRBJ2-7; V: TRBV27; D: TRBD1; size: once
DNA: TGCGCCAGCAGCCCACACCCACTAGCGACCTACGAGCAGTACTTC; CDR3: CASSPHPLATYEQYF; J: TRBJ2-7; V: TRBV5-1; D: TRBD2; size: .
DNA: TGTGCCAGCAGCCAGGACAGGGATGGGACCCAGTACTTC; CDR3: CASSQDRDGTQYF; J: TRBJ2-5; V: TRBV7-8; D: TRBD1; size: .
DNA: TGTGCCAGCAGTTTGAACAGGGAATATGGCTACACCTTC; CDR3: CASSLNREYGYTF; J: TRBJ1-2; V: TRBV28; D: .; size: .
DNA: TGTGCCAGCAGCTTAGGGGGCGGGAAAAGTAGCTCCTACGAGCAGTACTTC; CDR3: CASSLGGGKSSSYEQYF; J: TRBJ2-7; V: TRBV7-9; D: .; size: .
DNA: TGTGCCAGCAGCCGCTCTAGCGGGAGCTCCTACAATGAGCAGTTCTTC; CDR3: CASSRSSGSSYNEQFF; J: TRBJ2-1; V: TRBV11-3; D: TRBD2; size: .
DNA: TGTGCCAGCAGTAGGGGGTACGAGCAGTACTTC; CDR3: CASSRGYEQYF; J: TRBJ2-7; V: TRBV6-1; D: .; size: once
DNA: TGTGCCATCAGTGAGTCCCGTATGAACTATGGCTACACCTTC; CDR3: CAISESRMNYGYTF; J: TRBJ1-2; V: TRBV10-3; D: .; size: .